This T cell receptor beta chain was recovered during a study of OX40 agonist ivuxolimab in advanced cancers. About the study: Cancers in dose escalation were hepatocellular, melanoma, renal cell and head and neck.

The CDR3 loop spans 16 amino acids. CDR1 and CDR2 from the germline V gene are SEHNR and FQNEAQ (reference sequence). The J segment lost 5 bases and the V segment lost 5 bases, leaving 13 bases of the junction unmatched. Study-wide points: At 0.1 to 3.0 mg/kg, clonal expansion of CD4+ and CD8+ blood T cells had occurred by week 6.

Assay used: immunoSEQ multiplex PCR; TCRdb lists only in-frame clones, some missing. The data show some 40,000 clones, approximately 80% seen once. About this clone itself: The antigen remains unidentified.

Excluded were patients having autoimmune disease history or systemic immunosuppression. Sequences were derived from CD4+ or CD8+ T cells sorted from blood, sampled in a trial of the OX40 agonist ivuxolimab. This rearrangement joins TRBV7-9 to TRBJ2-5; 8 bases map to TRBD1. The sequence came from an adult with an advanced solid tumor such as melanoma, head and neck, liver or kidney cancer. The CDR3 DNA reads TGTGCCAGCAGCCCATTCCTCGGACAGGGTAGTGAGACCCAGTACTTC. Its protein product is CASSPFLGQGSETQYF.